This TCR beta chain was profiled in a study of T-cell reconstitution after alpha-beta-depleted transplantation in children. General observations from the study: The study reportedly traced alpha-beta T cells about two months after transplant to several hundred expanded graft clones. T-cell counts and diversity at one year following transplant were attributed mainly to newly produced T cells. After transplant, high TCRbeta diversity at day 60 in some patients arose from surviving recipient T cells and thymic progenitors.

Using unique molecular identifiers, the investigators prepared the TCRbeta library. TCRdb re-called the PCR reads through MiXCR, storing one row per CDR3 protein. There are a few hundred thousand distinct CDR3 sequences in the sample; 10% to 15% occur only once, and 2% to 2.5% lies in the top ten. This clonotype was seen a handful of times. Its matching antigen is unknown. The material was PBMCs, mostly from graft donor cells, obtained 360 days after TCRalphabeta/CD19-depleted stem cell transplant. The origin of this receptor is a male patient aged 10 to 17 who had a stem cell transplant for acute myeloid leukemia, so the T cells may come from the graft donor.

DNA of the CDR3: TGTGCCAGCAGCCATCTTAAGTCGGGGGGGGCCAAAAACATTCAGTACTTC. Translating it yields CASSHLKSGGAKNIQYF. The chain couples TRBV13 to TRBJ2-4; 8 nucleotides agree with TRBD2. CDR3 size: 17 residues. The germline gives CDR1 PRHDT, CDR2 FYEKMQ (reference sequence). V dropped 5 bases and J dropped 1; count of bases not matched to a gene: 10.